This T cell receptor (beta chain) originates from a study of human T cells and chemical hapten exposure. TCRdb ran MiXCR on the RACE reads and lists one entry per CDR3 protein. The sample consists of more than 300,000 distinct CDR3 sequences, around 5.5% of them appearing once. Time point given: pre-sensitization, week 0. This sample's treatment: therapeutic diphenylcyclopropenone sensitization with weekly scalp DPC. It was unfractionated whole blood from which total RNA was extracted. With respect to this clonotype: This may come from a read error, since a much larger clone is one base off.

The TCR comes from a young woman with alopecia areata. Some clones in this sample may be carry-over from other donors' samples. The sequencing used whole blood, collected in connection with sensitization to the hapten diphenylcyclopropenone (DPC).

The CDR3 sequence: CACSYLRGGTDTQYF. The CDR3 DNA reads TGTGCCTGCAGTTACCTCAGGGGCGGCACAGATACGCAGTATTTT. The V and J genes are TRBV6-5 and TRBJ2-3; D perhaps matches TRBD1 (6 bases). The CDR3 loop spans 15 amino acids. Per germline, CDR1 MNHEY and CDR2 SVGAGI.